This is a list of T cell receptor beta chains from one sample in a study of T-cell memory formation after mild COVID-19. TCRdb fed the 5' RACE reads into MiXCR, producing one record per CDR3 protein. Of some 120,000 distinct CDR3 sequences in the sample, approximately 15% were seen once. What was sequenced was PBMCs or a T cell subset sorted from them (not recorded which). These receptor sequences come from a young man who had mild COVID-19 (a few samples of this study predate the infection). Cell type and time point are not known. Each CDR3 is given with its conserved first and last residue.

TRBV7-9	TRBJ2-1	CASTHKAGPSNEQFF
TRBV12-3/TRBV12-4	TRBJ2-3	CASSLLGGAGADTQYF
TRBV18	TRBJ1-4	CASSPGQGRNEKLFF
TRBV4-2	TRBJ1-6	CASSPWPGSSPLHF
TRBV5-1	TRBJ1-3	CASSMTDSGNTIYF
TRBV4-1	TRBJ2-1	CASSQAPRGNDNEQFF
TRBV5-1	TRBJ1-6	CASSLSGQLNSPLHF
TRBV5-4	TRBJ2-2	CASRNILGRTGELFF
TRBV6-2/TRBV6-3	TRBJ1-5	CASSTPRQPNQPQHF
TRBV28	TRBJ1-5	CASSLQNQPQHF
TRBV4-3	TRBJ2-3	CASSQDRGQGSTDTQYF
TRBV5-1	TRBJ1-4	CASSLVGSNEKLFF
TRBV7-2	TRBJ1-1	CASSLDSGTEAFF
TRBV2	TRBJ2-3	CASSTETPLTDTQYF
TRBV9	TRBJ2-3	CASSPGLAGTMDTQYF
TRBV10-3	TRBJ2-1	CAISEPRGGSGNEQFF
TRBV7-6	TRBJ2-2	CASSLNSPANTGELIF
TRBV5-1	TRBJ1-2	CASSNRPGLNYGYTF
TRBV3-1	TRBJ1-1	CASSPDDTEAFF
TRBV28	TRBJ2-4	CASTGYLTGGKNIQYF
TRBV6-5	TRBJ1-1	CASKPLRGGGMNTEAFF
TRBV14	TRBJ2-5	CASSLGTARGETQYF
TRBV5-1	TRBJ2-1	CASSLRVRNEQFF
TRBV12-3/TRBV12-4	TRBJ2-3	CASSSSAGGTDTQYF
TRBV12-3/TRBV12-4	TRBJ2-3	CASSWTAGTDTQYF
TRBV6-5	TRBJ1-1	CASSWTGSNTEAFF
TRBV19	TRBJ2-5	CASSRRGAQLETQYF
TRBV5-1	TRBJ2-3	CASSPASTDTQYF
TRBV3-1	TRBJ1-6	CASSQSGQGSSYNSPLHF
TRBV7-9	TRBJ1-4	CASSSQTGLNEKLFF
TRBV7-3	TRBJ2-3	CASSSGLVSTDTQYF
TRBV24-1	TRBJ2-2	CATSDSTGPSVELFF
TRBV11-2	TRBJ2-1	CASSLVAVDEQFF
TRBV18	TRBJ1-1	CASSPLRAEGTEAFF
TRBV5-1	TRBJ1-5	CASSQGSGSNQPQHF
TRBV7-9	TRBJ1-3	CASEAGSGNTIYF
TRBV12-3/TRBV12-4	TRBJ1-1	CASSLGVGDTEAFF
TRBV6-1	TRBJ2-1	CASVLRYNEQFF
TRBV12-3/TRBV12-4	TRBJ2-3	CASSLSGTGLAQYF
TRBV10-3	TRBJ2-3	CAIRGGPTTTDTQYF
TRBV29-1	TRBJ2-7	CSVAVTLSYEQYF
TRBV11-1	TRBJ1-1	CASSLVGQNTEAFF
TRBV9	TRBJ1-2	CASSVQGARNGYTF
TRBV7-2	TRBJ2-7	CASSLEWTGYYEQYF
TRBV20-1	TRBJ1-1	CSARRVGTEAFF
TRBV4-3	TRBJ1-1	CASSRIPGQGTEAFF
TRBV5-6	TRBJ1-1	CASSYPPGGDTEAFF
TRBV2	TRBJ1-6	CASSRTRDRRRSPLHF
TRBV18	TRBJ1-2	CASSPIPMGFAVNYGYTF
TRBV5-1	TRBJ2-6	CASSPGQGTGANVLTF
TRBV20-1	TRBJ2-3	CSALGGWYTQYF
TRBV20-1	TRBJ2-3	CSAEGPDTQYF
TRBV2	TRBJ2-3	CASIVGGGTDTQYF
TRBV4-2	TRBJ2-3	CASTLGSGGADTQYF
TRBV24-1	TRBJ1-3	CATSDPSTGNTIYF